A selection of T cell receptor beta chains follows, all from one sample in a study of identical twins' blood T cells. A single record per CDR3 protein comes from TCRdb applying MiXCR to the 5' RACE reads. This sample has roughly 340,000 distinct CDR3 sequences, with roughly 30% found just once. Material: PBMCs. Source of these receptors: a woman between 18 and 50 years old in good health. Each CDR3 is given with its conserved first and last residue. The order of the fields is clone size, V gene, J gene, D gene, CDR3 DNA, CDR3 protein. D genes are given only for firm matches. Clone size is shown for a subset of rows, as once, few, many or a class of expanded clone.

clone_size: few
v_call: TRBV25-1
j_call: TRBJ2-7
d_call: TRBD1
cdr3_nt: TGTGCCAGCGGGGACAGGAGTAAGCAGTACTTC
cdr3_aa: CASGDRSKQYF

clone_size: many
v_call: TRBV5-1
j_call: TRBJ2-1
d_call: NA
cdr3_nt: TGCGCCAGCAGATCCGCGAGAAGCCACAATGAGCAGTTCTTC
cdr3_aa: CASRSARSHNEQFF

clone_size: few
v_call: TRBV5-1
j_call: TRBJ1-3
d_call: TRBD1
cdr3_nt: TGCGCCAGCAGCTCTACCGGGACAGGGGGCGGAAACACCATATATTTT
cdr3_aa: CASSSTGTGGGNTIYF

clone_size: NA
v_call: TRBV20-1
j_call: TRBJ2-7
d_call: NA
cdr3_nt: TGCAGTGCTAGAGGTAGTGGCAAAGGCGAGCAGTACTTC
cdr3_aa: CSARGSGKGEQYF

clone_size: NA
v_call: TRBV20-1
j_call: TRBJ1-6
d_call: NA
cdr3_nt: TGCAGTGCTAGAGATCCGGACAGCCCGAGGTCACCCCTCCACTTT
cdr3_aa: CSARDPDSPRSPLHF

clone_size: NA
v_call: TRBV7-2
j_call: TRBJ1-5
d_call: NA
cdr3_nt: TGTGCCAGCAGCAAATCAGGGGCCAGGAGCAATCAGCCCCAGCATTTT
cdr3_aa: CASSKSGARSNQPQHF

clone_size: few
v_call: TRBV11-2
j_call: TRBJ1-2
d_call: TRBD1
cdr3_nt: TGTGCCAGCAGCTTCGGGACAGCCGCATATGGCTACACCTTC
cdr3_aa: CASSFGTAAYGYTF

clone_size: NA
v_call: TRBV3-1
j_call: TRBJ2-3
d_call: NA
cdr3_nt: TGTGCCAGCAGCCAGGGTCTGACTAGAGAAGATACGCAGTATTTT
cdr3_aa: CASSQGLTREDTQYF

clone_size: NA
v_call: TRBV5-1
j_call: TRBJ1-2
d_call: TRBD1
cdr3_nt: TGCGCCAGCAGCGCCTGGTCCGGACAGGGTGTTGGCTACACCTTC
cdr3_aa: CASSAWSGQGVGYTF

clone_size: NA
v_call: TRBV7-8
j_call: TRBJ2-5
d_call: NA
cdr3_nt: TGTGCCAGCAGCTCAAGTGGGGAGACCCAGTACTTC
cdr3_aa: CASSSSGETQYF

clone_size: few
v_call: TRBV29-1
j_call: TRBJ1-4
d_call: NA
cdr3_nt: TGCAGCGCTGGTTGGGGGGCTGGGAATGAAAAACTGTTTTTT
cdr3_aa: CSAGWGAGNEKLFF

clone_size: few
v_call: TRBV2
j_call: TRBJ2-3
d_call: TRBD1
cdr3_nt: TGTGCCAGCACAGGGGGCGCGGATACGCAGTATTTT
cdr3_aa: CASTGGADTQYF

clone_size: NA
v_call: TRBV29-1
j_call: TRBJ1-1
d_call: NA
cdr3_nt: TGCAGCGTTCAAGGGGGTATGACTGAAGCTTTCTTT
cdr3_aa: CSVQGGMTEAFF

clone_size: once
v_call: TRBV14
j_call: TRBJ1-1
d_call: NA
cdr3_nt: TGTGCCAGCAGCCGAGTGGGGACAAAATTATCTGAAGCTTTCTTT
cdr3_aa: CASSRVGTKLSEAFF

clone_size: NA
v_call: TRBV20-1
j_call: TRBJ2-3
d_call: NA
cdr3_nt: TGCAGTCCACGACTAGACGGCGCAGATACGCAGTATTTT
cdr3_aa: CSPRLDGADTQYF

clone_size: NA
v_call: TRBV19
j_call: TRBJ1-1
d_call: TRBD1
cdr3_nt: TGTGCCAGTAGGTACGGCTCCGGGACAGTCTTTGAAGCTTTCTTT
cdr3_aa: CASRYGSGTVFEAFF

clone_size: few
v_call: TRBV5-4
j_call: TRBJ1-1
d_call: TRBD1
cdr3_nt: TGTGCCAGCCGAACCTACCAGGGGGGCGCTGAAGCTTTCTTT
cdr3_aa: CASRTYQGGAEAFF

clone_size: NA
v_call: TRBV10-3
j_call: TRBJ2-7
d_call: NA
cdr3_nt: TGTGCCATCAGTGAGTTCCGGGGGACCCACGAGCAGTACTTC
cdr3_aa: CAISEFRGTHEQYF

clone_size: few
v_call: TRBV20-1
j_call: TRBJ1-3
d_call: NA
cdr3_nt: TGCAGTGCAATGATGGCAGTCTCTGGAAACACCATATATTTT
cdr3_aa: CSAMMAVSGNTIYF

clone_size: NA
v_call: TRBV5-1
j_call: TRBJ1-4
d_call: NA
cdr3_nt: TGCGCCAGCGGCTTGGAAGGGGGAAGTGAAAAACTGTTTTTT
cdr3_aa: CASGLEGGSEKLFF

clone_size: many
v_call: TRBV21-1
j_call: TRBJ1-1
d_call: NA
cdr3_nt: TGTGCCACCAAATACAGGAAACAGGTAGCTTTCTTT
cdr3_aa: CATKYRKQVAFF

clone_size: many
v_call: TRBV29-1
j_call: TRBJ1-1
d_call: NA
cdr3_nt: TGCAGCGTTGAGAGGGGGGGAGGGACTGAAGCTTTCTTT
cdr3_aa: CSVERGGGTEAFF

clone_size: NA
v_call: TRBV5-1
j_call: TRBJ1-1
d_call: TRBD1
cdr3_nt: TGCGCCAGCAGCTTGGATAGGGGGCATGTTGAAGCTTTCTTT
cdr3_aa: CASSLDRGHVEAFF